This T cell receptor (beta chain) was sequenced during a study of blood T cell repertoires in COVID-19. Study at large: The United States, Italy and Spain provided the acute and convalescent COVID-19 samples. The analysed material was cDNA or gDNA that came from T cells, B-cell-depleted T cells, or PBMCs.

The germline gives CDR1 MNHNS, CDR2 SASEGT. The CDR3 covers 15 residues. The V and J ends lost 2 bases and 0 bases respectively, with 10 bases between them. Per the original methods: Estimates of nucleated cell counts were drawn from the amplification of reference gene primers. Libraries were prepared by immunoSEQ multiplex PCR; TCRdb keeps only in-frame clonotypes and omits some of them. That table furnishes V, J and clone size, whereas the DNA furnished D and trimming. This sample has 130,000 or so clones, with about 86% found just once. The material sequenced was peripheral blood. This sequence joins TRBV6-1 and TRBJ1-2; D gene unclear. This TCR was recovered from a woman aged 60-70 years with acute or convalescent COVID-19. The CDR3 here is CASSERTVSNYGYTF. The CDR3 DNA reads TGTGCCAGCAGTGAAAGAACAGTTTCTAACTATGGCTACACCTTC.